This TCR beta chain was retrieved from a study of blood T cell repertoires in COVID-19. Turning to the study itself: The study drew acute and convalescent COVID-19 samples from the United States, Italy and Spain. T cells, B-cell-depleted T cells, or PBMCs provided the cDNA or gDNA that served as material.

The length of the CDR3 is 13 residues. Germline V gives CDR1 SGHNT, CDR2 YENEEA. Trimming pared 1 base from V and 7 bases from J, leaving 10 bases between. As processed by the authors: Reference gene primer amplification gave estimated nucleated cell counts. Generated by immunoSEQ multiplex PCR, the TCRdb table keeps only in-frame clones and is missing some. V and J calls and clone size are as listed in that table; D and trimming were resolved from the DNA. Of 130,000 or so clones in the sample, about four fifths were seen once. Sequencing used peripheral blood. This TCR was sampled from a woman aged 60-70 years with active or convalescent COVID-19. The rearrangement joins TRBV11-3 to TRBJ1-1; tentatively, D is TRBD1 (5 bases). CDR3 residues: CASSLGGDDEAFF. DNA for the CDR3: TGTGCCAGCAGCTTAGGGGGGGACGATGAAGCTTTCTTT.